One sample yielded the 26 T cell receptor beta chains listed below, sequenced in a study of cytomegalovirus exposure and HLA in healthy donors. Sequencing was performed with immunoSEQ multiplex PCR; in TCRdb, only in-frame clones are kept and a portion is missing. The table lists about 200,000 clones, about 79% of them singletons. The specimen was PBMCs. Source of these receptors: a woman aged 25 to 45 in good health and CMV-seropositive.

The V call is TRBV9, the J call TRBJ2-7; TRBD2 agrees at 7 bases. The CDR3 extends over 15 amino acids. V shed 3 bases, J shed 4 bases, and the junction held 10 bases outside the gene matches. Per the germline V gene, CDR1 is SGDLS and CDR2 is YYNGEE. CDR3 residues: CASSGRASGTYEQYF. CDR3 in DNA: TGTGCCAGCAGCGGGAGGGCTAGCGGCACGTACGAGCAGTACTTC.

CDR3 residues: CASSASGRASYNEQFF. The CDR3 DNA is TGTGCCAGCAGCGCTAGCGGGAGGGCCTCCTACAATGAGCAGTTCTTC. V usage is TRBV9 and J usage is TRBJ2-1; TRBD2 agrees at 12 bases. The length of the CDR3 is 16 residues. From germline, CDR1 is SGDLS and CDR2 YYNGEE. J gave up 0 bases and V 3 bases, and 1 base lay outside the gene matches.

V and J are TRBV5-1 and TRBJ2-6; the D gene is possibly TRBD1 (6 bases). The CDR3 consists of 16 residues. Trimming removed 4 bases at V and 4 bases at J, with 15 bases between. CDR1 is SGHRS, CDR2 YFSETQ, per germline. The CDR3 DNA follows: TGCGCCAGCAGCATTACAGGGCAAGGAGGGGCCAACGTCCTGACTTTC. Protein: CASSITGQGGANVLTF.

CDR3 region: CASSPGQNEQFF. Here the CDR3 DNA reads TGTGCCAGCTCACCAGGGCAGAATGAGCAGTTCTTC. The chain couples TRBV18 to TRBJ2-1; no firm D call. Germline values: CDR1 KGHSH, CDR2 LQKENI. The CDR3 is 12 residues long. The ends were cut back, 2 bases at V and 7 bases at J, with 6 bases in the middle.

This clone was recorded a few times. This chain joins TRBV9 and TRBJ1-1; the D is unclear. CDR3 length: 15 residues. Germline-derived CDR1 and CDR2 are SGDLS and YYNGEE. Trimming shortened V by 0 bases and J by 3 bases, and 12 bases separated the two germline ends. CDR3 nucleotides: TGTGCCAGCAGCGTAGATAGTTTTGGTGACACTGAAGCTTTCTTT. This gives the protein CASSVDSFGDTEAFF. The complete variable domain, with remaining parts taken from reference TRBV9 and TRBJ1-1, reads DSGVTQTPKHLITATGQRVTLRCSPRSGDLSVYWYQQSLDQGLQFLIQYYNGEERAKGNILERFSAQQFPDLHSELNLSSLELGDSALYFCASSVDSFGDTEAFFGQGTRLTVV.

V is TRBV28 and J is TRBJ2-1; D is ambiguous. Germline-derived CDR1 and CDR2 are MDHEN and SYDVKM. CDR3 length: 14 residues. V was cut by 7 bases and J by 0 bases, with 10 bases left in between. This chain's CDR3 is CASTAASSYNEQFF. The CDR3 DNA sequence: TGTGCCAGCACGGCGGCGAGCTCCTACAATGAGCAGTTCTTC.

The chain combines TRBV2 with TRBJ2-5; D may be TRBD2 (6 bases). Trimming took off 4 bases at V and 5 bases at J, with 11 bases between the two ends. Germline V gene lookup returns CDR1 SNHLY and CDR2 FYNNEI. The CDR3 runs 13 residues. The DNA for the CDR3 is TGTGCCAGCAGTGCACAAGGAGGGGAGACCCAGTACTTC. Protein product: CASSAQGGETQYF.

The V call is TRBV4-1, the J call TRBJ2-7, with 9 bases fitting TRBD2. V lost 3 bases, J lost 2 bases, and 5 bases stayed unmatched. The germline gives CDR1 MGHRA, CDR2 YSYEKL. There are 15 residues in the CDR3. The CDR3, as DNA: TGCGCCAGCAGCCACATTAGCGGGAGTCCCTACGAGCAGTACTTC. It codes for CASSHISGSPYEQYF.

The chain uses TRBV18 and TRBJ1-2, with D possibly matching TRBD1 (6 bases). Trimming took off 3 bases at V and 6 bases at J, with 20 bases between the two ends. The CDR3 extends over 16 amino acids. Germline lookup yields CDR1 KGHSH and CDR2 LQKENI. The CDR3 sequence: CASSPAVGGRVDGYTF. In DNA form, the CDR3 reads TGTGCCAGCTCACCGGCGGTTGGGGGCAGGGTCGATGGCTACACCTTC.

The J gene is TRBJ2-1, the V gene TRBV29-1; 8 bases match TRBD2. V dropped 1 base and J dropped 7; count of bases not matched to a gene: 6. Looked up from germline, CDR1 is SQVTM and CDR2 is ANQGSEA. The CDR3 is 14 residues long. This CDR3 is CSVEVAGTNNEQFF. The CDR3, as DNA: TGCAGCGTTGAAGTAGCGGGAACCAATAATGAGCAGTTCTTC.

On this clone: The same CDR3 also results from other DNA sequences found in this sample. The chain has TRBV28 and TRBJ2-1, with D unclear. The germline V gene has CDR1 MDHEN and CDR2 SYDVKM. CDR3 length equals 15 residues. Trimming removed 5 bases at V and 0 bases at J, with 11 bases between. This CDR3 is CASSLTDSSYNEQFF. The CDR3 coding sequence is TGTGCCAGCAGTCTCACAGATAGCTCCTACAATGAGCAGTTCTTC.

The V gene is TRBV2, the J gene TRBJ2-3, with 8 nucleotides matching TRBD2. The CDR3 extends over 16 amino acids. CDR1 is SNHLY, CDR2 FYNNEI, per germline. V was clipped by 5 bases and J by 2 bases; unmatched bases: 9. The CDR3 coding sequence is TGTGCCAGCAGTCTTGGAATAGCGGGGTACACAGATACGCAGTATTTT. Protein: CASSLGIAGYTDTQYF.

This chain joins TRBV6-4 and TRBJ1-1; D uncertain. Germline CDR1 and CDR2: MRHNA and SNTAGT. The CDR3 loop spans 13 amino acids. Trimming left V 4 bases short and J 3 bases short, with 9 bases between. CDR3 nucleotide sequence: TGTGCCAGCAGTGCCAATATAGACACTGAAGCTTTCTTT. Protein sequence: CASSANIDTEAFF.

The chain carries TRBV19 and TRBJ1-1, with 7 bases matching TRBD1. The CDR3 has 14 amino acids. The V segment lost 4 bases and the J segment 8 bases; nucleotides outside the gene matches: 10. Looked up from germline, CDR1 is LNHDA and CDR2 is SQIVND (reference sequence). The CDR3 loop is CASSNGQAATEAFF. Written as DNA, the CDR3 is TGTGCCAGTAGTAACGGACAGGCCGCTACCGAAGCTTTCTTT. Variable domain in full (rest from reference TRBV19 and TRBJ1-1): DGGITQSPKYLFRKEGQNVTLSCEQNLNHDAMYWYRQDPGQGLRLIYYSQIVNDFQKGDIAEGYSVSREKKESFPLTVTSAQKNPTAFYLCASSNGQAATEAFFGQGTRLTVV.

The chain employs TRBV4-1 and TRBJ2-5; 11 bases are shared with TRBD2. There are 15 residues in the CDR3. Germline V lookup: CDR1 MGHRA, CDR2 YSYEKL. The V gene end was trimmed by 3 bases and the J gene end by 5 bases; junction bases not matched to a gene: 5. The CDR3 reads CASSHLAGGGETQYF. CDR3 sequence (DNA): TGCGCCAGCAGCCATCTAGCGGGAGGAGGGGAGACCCAGTACTTC.

In this sample, this clone turned up a few times. The V call is TRBV6-1, the J call TRBJ1-1; D gene unclear. V was clipped by 0 bases and J by 4 bases, with 9 bases between them. Germline assignment: CDR1 MNHNS and CDR2 SASEGT. The CDR3 is 14 amino acids. The CDR3 is CASSEARSGTEAFF. The CDR3 DNA sequence: TGTGCCAGCAGTGAAGCCCGATCCGGCACTGAAGCTTTCTTT.

This chain links TRBV6-4 with TRBJ1-1; perhaps TRBD1 as D (5 bases). Trimming left V 6 bases short and J 1 base short, with 9 bases between. Per the germline V gene, CDR1 is MRHNA and CDR2 is SNTAGT. The CDR3 is 13 amino acids. The CDR3 spells CASSIRENTEAFF. The DNA for the CDR3 is TGTGCCAGCAGCATCAGGGAGAACACTGAAGCTTTCTTT.

The DNA for the CDR3 is TGTGCCAGCACCCTTAGGGGGAGCTCCTACGAGCAGTACTTC. This sequence encodes CASTLRGSSYEQYF. V is TRBV5-6 and J is TRBJ2-7; weak D call: TRBD1 (6 bases). Trimming pared 6 bases from V and 0 bases from J, leaving 13 bases between. Germline V gene sequence: CDR1 SGHDT, CDR2 YYEEEE. This CDR3 has 14 residues.

V usage is TRBV7-8 and J usage is TRBJ2-7; TRBD1 matches 7 bases. Germline assignment: CDR1 SGHVS and CDR2 FQNEAQ. J lost 4 bases, V lost 1 base, and 7 bases had no gene match. The CDR3 loop spans 15 amino acids. The CDR3 spells CASSLGVTGTYEQYF. DNA of the CDR3: TGTGCCAGCAGCTTAGGCGTGACAGGGACGTACGAGCAGTACTTC.

The genes are TRBV29-1 and TRBJ2-7; 9 positions match TRBD1. Germline CDR1 SQVTM, CDR2 ANQGSEA. The CDR3 consists of 13 residues. The J segment lost 3 bases and the V segment lost 4 bases, leaving 4 bases of the junction unmatched. The CDR3 loop reads CSVGQGEHYEQYF. CDR3 sequence (DNA): TGCAGCGTTGGACAGGGGGAACACTACGAGCAGTACTTC.

The chain employs TRBV7-2 and TRBJ2-1; possibly TRBD2 for D (5 bases). Per germline, CDR1 SGHTA and CDR2 FQGNSA. There are 17 residues in the CDR3. Trimming shortened V by 1 base and J by 0 bases, and 13 bases separated the two germline ends. CDR3 loop: CASSLVGGFSSYNEQFF. The CDR3 coding sequence is TGTGCCAGCAGCTTAGTCGGAGGATTCAGCTCCTACAATGAGCAGTTCTTC.

The chain combines TRBV11-2 with TRBJ2-1; weak D call: TRBD2 (6 bases). CDR1 is SGHAT, CDR2 FQNNGV, per germline. V lost 1 base to trimming and J lost 5 bases, with 18 bases between them. The CDR3 runs 17 residues. In DNA form, the CDR3 reads TGTGCCAGCAGCTTAGGCGGCCGGGAGCGGACCCACAATGAGCAGTTCTTC. Translated: CASSLGGRERTHNEQFF.

V and J are TRBV27 and TRBJ2-6, with 12 positions matching TRBD2. The CDR3 has 19 residues. Germline CDR1 reads MNHEY; CDR2 reads SMNVEV (reference sequence). V dropped 2 bases and J dropped 1; count of bases not matched to a gene: 6. CDR3 DNA sequence: TGTGCCAGCAGTTTAAGGGGACTAGCGGGTAAGTCTGGGGCCAACGTCCTGACTTTC. Translating gives CASSLRGLAGKSGANVLTF.

This clone appeared a few times. V is TRBV4-1 and J is TRBJ2-4, with a tentative D call TRBD2 (5 bases). V gave up 0 bases and J gave up 6 bases, with 15 bases separating them. Germline V gene sequence: CDR1 MGHRA, CDR2 YSYEKL. The CDR3 has 16 residues. The CDR3 DNA reads TGCGCCAGCAGCCAAGAGGGGATAGCTGGAGGAAACATTCAGTACTTC. Amino acid sequence: CASSQEGIAGGNIQYF.

V gene TRBV30 combines with J gene TRBJ1-2; TRBD1 might be the D (5 bases). V was pared by 2 bases and J by 0 bases, with 7 bases between. The germline gives CDR1 GTSNPN, CDR2 SVGIG (reference sequence). The CDR3 spans 13 residues. CDR3: CAWSRTPNYGYTF. The CDR3 DNA sequence: TGTGCCTGGAGTAGGACACCTAACTATGGCTACACCTTC.

V is TRBV29-1 and J is TRBJ2-5; weak D call: TRBD1 (5 bases). CDR1 SQVTM and CDR2 ANQGSEA come from the germline V gene. V was cut by 2 bases and J by 1 base, with 8 bases left in between. The CDR3 extends over 13 amino acids. In DNA form, the CDR3 reads TGCAGCGTTGAATGGGGCGCCCAAGAGACCCAGTACTTC. Amino acid sequence: CSVEWGAQETQYF. Drawing the rest from reference TRBV29-1 and TRBJ2-5, the complete variable domain is SAVISQKPSRDICQRGTSLTIQCQVDSQVTMMFWYRQQPGQSLTLIATANQGSEATYESGFVIDKFPISRPNLTFSTLTVSNMSPEDSSIYLCSVEWGAQETQYFGPGTRLLVL.